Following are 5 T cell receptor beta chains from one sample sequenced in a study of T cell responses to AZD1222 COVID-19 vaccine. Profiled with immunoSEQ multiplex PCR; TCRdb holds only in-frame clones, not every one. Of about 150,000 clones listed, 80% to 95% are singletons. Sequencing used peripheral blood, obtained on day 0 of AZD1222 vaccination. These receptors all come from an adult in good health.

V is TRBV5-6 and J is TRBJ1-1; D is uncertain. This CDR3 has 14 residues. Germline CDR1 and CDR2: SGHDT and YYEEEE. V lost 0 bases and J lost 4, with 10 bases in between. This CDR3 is CASSLEGWSTEAFF. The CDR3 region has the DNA TGTGCCAGCAGCTTGGAGGGTTGGTCCACTGAAGCTTTCTTT.

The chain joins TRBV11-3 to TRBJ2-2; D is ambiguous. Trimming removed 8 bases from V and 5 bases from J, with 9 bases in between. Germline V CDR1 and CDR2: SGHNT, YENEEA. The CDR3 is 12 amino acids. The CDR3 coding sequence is TGTGCCAGCCGGTTGGGGACCGGGGAGCTGTTTTTT. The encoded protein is CASRLGTGELFF. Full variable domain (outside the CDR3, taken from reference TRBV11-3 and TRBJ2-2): EAGVVQSPRYKIIEKKQPVAFWCNPISGHNTLYWYLQNLGQGPELLIRYENEEAVDDSQLPKDRFSAERLKGVDSTLKIQPAELGDSAVYLCASRLGTGELFFGEGSRLTVL.

CDR3 sequence (DNA): TGCGCCAGCAGCCAATTTGTGGTTTCTGAAGCTTTCTTT. This encodes CASSQFVVSEAFF. V and J are TRBV4-3 and TRBJ1-1; no clear D gene. This CDR3 spans 13 amino acids. V lost 2 bases and J 6 bases, leaving 10 bases between the germline ends. Per the germline V gene, CDR1 is LGHNA and CDR2 is YSLEER.

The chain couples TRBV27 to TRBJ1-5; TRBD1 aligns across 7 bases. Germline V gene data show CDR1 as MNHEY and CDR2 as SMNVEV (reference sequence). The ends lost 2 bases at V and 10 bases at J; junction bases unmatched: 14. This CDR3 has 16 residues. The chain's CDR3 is CASSLTGTELRSPQHF. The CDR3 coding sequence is TGTGCCAGCAGTTTAACCGGGACAGAACTCCGCAGTCCCCAGCATTTT.

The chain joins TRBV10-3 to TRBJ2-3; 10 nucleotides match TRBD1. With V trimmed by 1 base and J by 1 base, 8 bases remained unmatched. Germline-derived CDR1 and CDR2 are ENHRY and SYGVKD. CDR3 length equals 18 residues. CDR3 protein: CAISELGPDRGGTDTQYF. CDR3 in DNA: TGTGCCATCAGTGAGTTGGGCCCGGACAGGGGGGGCACAGATACGCAGTATTTT.